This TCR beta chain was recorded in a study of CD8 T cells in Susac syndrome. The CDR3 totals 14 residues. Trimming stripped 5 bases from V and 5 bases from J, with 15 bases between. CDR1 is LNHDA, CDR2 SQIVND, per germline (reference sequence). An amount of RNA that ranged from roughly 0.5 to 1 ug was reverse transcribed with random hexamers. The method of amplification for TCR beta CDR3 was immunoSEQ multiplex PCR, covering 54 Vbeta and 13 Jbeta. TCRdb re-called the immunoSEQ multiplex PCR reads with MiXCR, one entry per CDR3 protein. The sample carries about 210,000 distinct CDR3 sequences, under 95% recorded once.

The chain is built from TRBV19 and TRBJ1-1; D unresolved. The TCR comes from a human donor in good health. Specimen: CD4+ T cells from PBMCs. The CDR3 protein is CASSFRLTGTEAFF. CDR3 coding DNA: TGTGCCAGTAGTTTCCGCCTGACGGGAACTGAAGCTTTCTTT.